The 25 T cell receptor beta chains listed next were all sequenced from one sample in a study of T cells in Graves' hyperthyroidism and ophthalmopathy. Amplification of TCR beta CDR3 regions was performed using RNA transcripts as template. HTBI primers were employed in a first-round RT-PCR of the TCR CDR3. TCRdb reprocessed the multiplex PCR reads with MiXCR, giving one entry per CDR3 protein. The top ten clones hold approximately 20% of a sample with hundreds of thousands of distinct CDR3 sequences, 15% to 20% of them seen once. The specimen was blood. Receptors were obtained from a woman between 18 and 29 years old with Graves' hyperthyroidism.

This clonotype showed up many times. CDR3 nucleotides: TGTGCCAGCAGTCCCCGGGCGAGCACAGATACGCAGTATTTT. Translating gives CASSPRASTDTQYF. This chain uses TRBV6-4 with TRBJ2-3; no firm D call. This CDR3 contains 14 residues. V lost 5 bases and J lost 0, with 9 bases in between. Germline-derived CDR1 and CDR2 are MRHNA and SNTAGT.

V is TRBV7-2 and J is TRBJ1-4; possible D gene TRBD1, 6 bases. The length of the CDR3 is 17 residues. Trimming cost V 1 base and J 0 bases, with 12 bases left between them. Looked up from germline, CDR1 is SGHTA and CDR2 is FQGNSA. The chain's CDR3 is CASSLGAGAATNEKLFF. For the CDR3, the DNA is TGTGCCAGCAGCTTAGGGGCAGGGGCGGCAACTAATGAAAAACTGTTTTTT.

This clonotype occurred many times. CDR3 in amino acids: CASSSSPGGGHTQYF. In DNA form, the CDR3 reads TGTGCCAGCAGCTCCTCCCCAGGGGGAGGACATACGCAGTATTTT. The chain combines TRBV11-3 with TRBJ2-3; the D gene is possibly TRBD1 (7 bases). The V gene lost 4 bases and the J gene lost 7 bases, with 18 bases spanning the gap. Germline V CDR1 and CDR2: SGHNT, YENEEA. This CDR3 region has 15 residues.

The chain joins TRBV19 to TRBJ2-2; the D call may be TRBD1 or TRBD2 (5 bases each). V was clipped by 4 bases and J by 4 bases, with 13 bases between them. The germline V gene has CDR1 LNHDA and CDR2 SQIVND (reference sequence). The CDR3 loop spans 15 amino acids. Here the CDR3 reads CASSTGTYSTGELFF. The CDR3 nucleotides read TGTGCCAGTAGTACTGGGACCTATAGCACCGGGGAGCTGTTTTTT.

This clonotype has ten or more counts. This rearrangement joins TRBV7-3 to TRBJ2-1, with 8 bases lining up with TRBD2. The trim removed 4 bases at V and 8 bases at J, leaving 10 bases unmatched. The CDR3 is 15 residues long. Germline V lookup: CDR1 SGHTA, CDR2 FQGTGA. This CDR3 reads CASSYRGGLGHEQFF. DNA of the CDR3: TGTGCCAGCAGCTATCGGGGGGGCCTTGGCCATGAGCAGTTCTTC.

J is TRBJ1-5 and V is TRBV9, with D possibly matching TRBD1 (5 bases). Trimming removed 0 bases at V and 3 bases at J, with 10 bases between. From germline, CDR1 is SGDLS and CDR2 YYNGEE. The CDR3 runs to 15 residues. The CDR3 is CASSVGGAINQPQHF. The CDR3 bases are TGTGCCAGCAGCGTAGGAGGGGCCATCAATCAGCCCCAGCATTTT. The variable domain in full, completed from reference TRBV9 and TRBJ1-5, reads DSGVTQTPKHLITATGQRVTLRCSPRSGDLSVYWYQQSLDQGLQFLIQYYNGEERAKGNILERFSAQQFPDLHSELNLSSLELGDSALYFCASSVGGAINQPQHFGDGTRLSIL.

This clonotype has more than one count but fewer than ten. V usage is TRBV3-1 and J usage is TRBJ2-2; 9 bases fit TRBD2. CDR3 length: 16 residues. The germline gives CDR1 LGHDT, CDR2 YNNKEL (reference sequence). The trim removed 2 bases at V and 7 bases at J, leaving 8 bases unmatched. In DNA form, the CDR3 reads TGTGCCAGCAGCCAAATCCTAGCGGGAAATGGCGGGGAGCTGTTTTTT. Translating gives CASSQILAGNGGELFF.

The J gene is TRBJ2-4, the V gene TRBV20-1, with 10 bases identical to TRBD1. The germline gives CDR1 DFQATT, CDR2 SNEGSKA (reference sequence). The CDR3 loop spans 16 amino acids. The V gene end was trimmed by 0 bases and the J gene end by 4 bases; junction bases not matched to a gene: 6. The CDR3 bases are TGCAGTGCTAGAGATTTCGTGGGACAGGGGAAAAACATTCAGTACTTC. Translation gives CSARDFVGQGKNIQYF.

This clonotype was seen at least ten times. The chain couples TRBV5-1 to TRBJ2-1, with D possibly TRBD1 on 5 matching bases. Germline V CDR1 and CDR2: SGHRS, YFSETQ. The CDR3 sequence is 14 residues long. V dropped 4 bases and J dropped 5 bases, with 13 bases sitting between them. The CDR3 here is CASSQPYRNNEQFF. The CDR3 DNA sequence: TGCGCCAGCAGCCAGCCCTACAGGAACAATGAGCAGTTCTTC.

This clonotype showed up many times. The gene calls are TRBV7-2 and TRBJ2-3, with D possibly being TRBD2 (5 bases). Germline V gives CDR1 SGHTA, CDR2 FQGNSA. The CDR3 totals 14 residues. V lost 3 bases to trimming and J lost 2 bases, with 9 bases between them. CDR3 DNA sequence: TGTGCCAGCAGCTTTGGACTGCTCACAGATACGCAGTATTTT. Its protein is CASSFGLLTDTQYF.

This chain connects TRBV19 to TRBJ1-5; 7 nucleotides agree with TRBD1. The CDR3 has 15 amino acids. Losses at the gene ends were 5 bases for V and 3 bases for J; bases not matched to a gene: 7. Germline V lookup: CDR1 LNHDA, CDR2 SQIVND (reference sequence). The CDR3 region has the DNA TGTGCCAGTAGTTCGGAGACAGGGATCAATCAGCCCCAGCATTTT. Its protein is CASSSETGINQPQHF.

Ten or more counts support this clonotype. V is TRBV28 and J is TRBJ2-7, with 8 bases aligning to TRBD2. The CDR3 is made up of 20 amino acids. J gave up 3 bases and V 6 bases, and 25 bases lay outside the gene matches. CDR1 and CDR2 from the germline V gene are MDHEN and SYDVKM. CDR3 residues: CASRPPGGNSLAGVSYEQYF. Here the CDR3 DNA reads TGTGCCAGCAGGCCCCCTGGCGGAAATTCCCTAGCGGGTGTGAGCTACGAGCAGTACTTC.

The chain combines TRBV12-3 or TRBV12-4 with TRBJ1-5; the D gene is possibly TRBD1 (5 bases). The CDR3 contains 15 residues. Trimming pared 7 bases from V and 0 bases from J, leaving 13 bases between. DNA for the CDR3: TGTGCCAGCACCCTACAGACAGTTAGCAATCAGCCCCAGCATTTT. Its protein product is CASTLQTVSNQPQHF.

This clonotype was observed at least ten times. The CDR3 sequence: CASSSWDAGRSYEQYF. CDR3 nucleotides: TGTGCCAGCAGCTCCTGGGATGCGGGACGATCCTACGAGCAGTACTTC. The chain uses TRBV7-2 and TRBJ2-7; D may be TRBD2 (6 bases). The CDR3 runs 16 residues. Trimming removed 4 bases at V and 1 base at J, with 17 bases between. Germline-derived CDR1 and CDR2 are SGHTA and FQGNSA.

This clonotype has a count of ten or more. The chain uses TRBV7-2 and TRBJ1-1, with TRBD1 as a possible D gene (5 bases). CDR1 and CDR2 (germline): SGHTA, FQGNSA. CDR3 size: 16 residues. With 5 bases removed from V and 2 bases from J, the gap between germline ends came to 18 bases. The CDR3 spells CASSPPVRGPNTEAFF. The CDR3 coding sequence is TGTGCCAGCAGCCCCCCGGTAAGGGGCCCTAACACTGAAGCTTTCTTT.

This clonotype was observed many times. The CDR3 protein is CSARAGSRGGETQYF. Written as DNA, the CDR3 is TGCAGTGCCCGAGCTGGGTCGAGGGGCGGAGAGACCCAGTACTTC. J is TRBJ2-5 and V is TRBV20-1; D tentatively fits TRBD1 or TRBD2 (5 bases each). CDR1 and CDR2 from the germline V gene are DFQATT and SNEGSKA (reference sequence). The V and J ends lost 6 bases and 4 bases respectively, with 21 bases between them. The CDR3 covers 15 residues.

Details on this clonotype: This is likely a read error, given that the CDR3 carries no conserved phenylalanine or tryptophan at its end. The chain combines TRBV2 with TRBJ2-5; D gene unclear. The CDR3 is 14 amino acids. Trimming took 5 bases from V and 1 from J, leaving 11 bases between them. The germline V gene has CDR1 SNHLY and CDR2 FYNNEI. CDR3 nucleotides: TGTGCCAGCAGTCAAAGACAAGTCCAAGAGACCCAGTACCTC. Translating it yields CASSQRQVQETQYL.

V and J are TRBV12-3 or TRBV12-4 and TRBJ2-1, with D tentatively TRBD1 (6 bases). The CDR3 extends over 17 amino acids. V gave up 0 bases and J gave up 2 bases, with 14 bases separating them. The CDR3 DNA reads as TGTGCCAGCAGTTTAGCTGAGTGGGGGCGAGCCTACAATGAGCAGTTCTTC. Translated: CASSLAEWGRAYNEQFF.

This clonotype was detected ten times or more. The chain uses TRBV28 and TRBJ2-7, with unresolved D. V lost 7 bases and J lost 1, with 8 bases in between. The germline gives CDR1 MDHEN, CDR2 SYDVKM. CDR3 length: 12 residues. Here the CDR3 DNA reads TGTGCCAGCATTGGGTTGTCCTACGAGCAGTACTTC. As protein: CASIGLSYEQYF.

A word on this clonotype: Being one base from a much bigger clone, this may be a read error. The DNA of the CDR3 is TGTGCCTGGTCTCTCGGGACACTTGACGAGCCGTACTTC. Amino acid sequence: CAWSLGTLDEPYF. V and J are TRBV30 and TRBJ2-7, with TRBD1 as a possible D gene (6 bases). The CDR3 is 13 residues long. Germline V CDR1 and CDR2: GTSNPN, SVGIG (reference sequence).

This clonotype was seen a few times. This rearrangement joins TRBV3-1 to TRBJ1-1; D might be TRBD1 (6 bases). V lost 4 bases and J 4 bases, leaving 19 bases between the germline ends. The germline V gene encodes CDR1 LGHDT and CDR2 YNNKEL (reference sequence). The CDR3 covers 16 residues. Written as DNA, the CDR3 is TGTGCCAGCAGCCTCTGGCTAGGGGGGAGTGCCACTGAAGCTTTCTTT. Translation gives CASSLWLGGSATEAFF.

CDR3 DNA: TGTGCCAGCAGTGAAGAGCGGCAAGAGACCCAGTACTTC. It is translated as CASSEERQETQYF. The V call is TRBV25-1, the J call TRBJ2-5, with D perhaps TRBD2 (5 bases). The V gene's germline CDR1 is MGHDK and CDR2 SYGVNS. The CDR3 is made up of 13 amino acids. V lost 2 bases, J lost 2 bases, and 6 bases lay in between.

The V gene is TRBV10-3, the J gene TRBJ1-5, with a weak D call TRBD1 (6 bases). There are 13 residues in the CDR3. Germline CDR1 reads ENHRY; CDR2 reads SYGVKD. V was cut by 11 bases and J by 5 bases, with 16 bases left in between. The CDR3 region has the DNA TGTGCCTCCACAAACAGGGAGGATCAGCCCCAGCATTTT. Protein sequence: CASTNREDQPQHF.

This clonotype was seen many times. The CDR3 DNA reads as TGTGCCAGCAGTTTAAACCTTGGGACTAGCGGGAGCACAGATACGCAGTATTTT. It codes for CASSLNLGTSGSTDTQYF. The rearrangement uses TRBV28 and TRBJ2-3, with 12 bases that match TRBD2. The V gene end was trimmed by 2 bases and the J gene end by 0 bases; junction bases not matched to a gene: 6. This CDR3 is built from 18 residues. Germline V lookup: CDR1 MDHEN, CDR2 SYDVKM.

The genes are TRBV4-2 and TRBJ2-5, with 9 bases matching TRBD1. V lost 1 base and J lost 3; bases outside the gene matches: 3. The CDR3 extends over 15 amino acids. Germline CDR1 is LGHNA and CDR2 is YNFKEQ. CDR3 sequence: CASSQVQGAKETQYF. For the CDR3, the DNA is TGTGCCAGCAGCCAAGTACAGGGGGCAAAAGAGACCCAGTACTTC.